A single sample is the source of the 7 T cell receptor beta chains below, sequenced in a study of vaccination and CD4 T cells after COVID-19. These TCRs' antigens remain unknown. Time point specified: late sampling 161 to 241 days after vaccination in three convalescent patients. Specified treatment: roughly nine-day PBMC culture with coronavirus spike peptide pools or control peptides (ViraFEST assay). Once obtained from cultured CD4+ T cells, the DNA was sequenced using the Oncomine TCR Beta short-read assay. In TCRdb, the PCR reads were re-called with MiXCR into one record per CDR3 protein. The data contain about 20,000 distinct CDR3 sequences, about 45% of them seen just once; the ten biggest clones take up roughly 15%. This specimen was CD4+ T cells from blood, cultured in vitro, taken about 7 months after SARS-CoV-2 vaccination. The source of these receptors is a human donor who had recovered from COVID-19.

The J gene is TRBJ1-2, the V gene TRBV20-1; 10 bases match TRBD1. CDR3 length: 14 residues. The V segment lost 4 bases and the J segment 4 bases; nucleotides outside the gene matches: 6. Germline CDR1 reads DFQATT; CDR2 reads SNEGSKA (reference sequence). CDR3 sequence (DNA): TGCAGTGCTACAGCCGGGACAGGGGCCTATGGCTACACCTTC. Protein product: CSATAGTGAYGYTF.

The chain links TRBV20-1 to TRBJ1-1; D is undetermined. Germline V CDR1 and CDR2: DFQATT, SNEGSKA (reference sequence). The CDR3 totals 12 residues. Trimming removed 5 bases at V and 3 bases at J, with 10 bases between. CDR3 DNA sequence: TGCAGTGCTCGGCAGGCCGACACTGAAGCTTTCTTT. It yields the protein CSARQADTEAFF.

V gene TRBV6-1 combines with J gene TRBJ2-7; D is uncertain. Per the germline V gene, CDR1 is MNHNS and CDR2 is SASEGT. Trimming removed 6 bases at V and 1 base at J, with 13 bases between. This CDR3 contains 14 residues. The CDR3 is CASRTRPQSYEQYF. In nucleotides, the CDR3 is TGTGCCAGCAGGACGAGGCCACAGTCCTACGAGCAGTACTTC.

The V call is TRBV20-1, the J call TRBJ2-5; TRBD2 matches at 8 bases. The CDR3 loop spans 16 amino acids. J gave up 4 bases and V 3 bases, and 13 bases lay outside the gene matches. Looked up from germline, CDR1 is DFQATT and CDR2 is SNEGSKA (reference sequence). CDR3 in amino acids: CSASPRDRGGRETQYF. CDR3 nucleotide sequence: TGCAGTGCTAGTCCCCGGGACCGGGGGGGCCGAGAGACCCAGTACTTC.

CDR3 bases: TGTGCCAGCAGTTACTCCGGGACAAAAAATCAAGAGACCCAGTACTTC. As protein: CASSYSGTKNQETQYF. The J gene is TRBJ2-5, the V gene TRBV6-5; D is possibly TRBD1 (6 bases). The CDR3 covers 16 residues. Germline V gene sequence: CDR1 MNHEY, CDR2 SVGAGI. V lost 0 bases and J lost 2, with 13 bases in between.

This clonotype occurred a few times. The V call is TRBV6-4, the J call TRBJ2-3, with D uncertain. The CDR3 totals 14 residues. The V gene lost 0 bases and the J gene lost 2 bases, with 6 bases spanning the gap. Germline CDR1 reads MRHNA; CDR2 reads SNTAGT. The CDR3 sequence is CASSDSDATDTQYF. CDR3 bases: TGTGCCAGCAGTGACTCTGATGCCACAGATACGCAGTATTTT.

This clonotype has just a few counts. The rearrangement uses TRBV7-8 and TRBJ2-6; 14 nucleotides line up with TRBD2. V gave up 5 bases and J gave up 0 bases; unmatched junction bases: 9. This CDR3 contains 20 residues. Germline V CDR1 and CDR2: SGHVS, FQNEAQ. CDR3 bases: TGTGCCAGCAGCGGACGACTGGGACTAGCGGGAGACTCTGGGGCCAACGTCCTGACTTTC. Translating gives CASSGRLGLAGDSGANVLTF.